This is a list of T cell receptor beta chains from one sample in a study of beta chain features in type 1 diabetes. Clones were sequenced by immunoSEQ multiplex PCR, and TCRdb holds only the in-frame ones, with some missing. The table has a few hundred thousand clones, around 20% seen once. The source material was naive CD4+ T cells from blood. These receptor sequences come from a woman aged 18-35 years in good health. CDR3s include the opening cysteine and the closing phenylalanine or tryptophan. Fields, in order: clone size, V gene, J gene, CDR3 protein. Clone size is not always given. Where it is, it says once, few, many or a class for expanded clones.

clone size: few; V gene: TRBV15; J gene: TRBJ1-2; CDR3 protein: CATSLAPGQGNTF
clone size: NA; V gene: TRBV7-9; J gene: TRBJ2-7; CDR3 protein: CASSPRDSISYEQYF
clone size: few; V gene: TRBV10-3; J gene: TRBJ2-5; CDR3 protein: CAISELRGLQETQYF
clone size: NA; V gene: TRBV18; J gene: TRBJ2-2; CDR3 protein: CASSPDRATGELFF
clone size: few; V gene: TRBV10-3; J gene: TRBJ1-1; CDR3 protein: CAITQDGGNTEAFF
clone size: NA; V gene: TRBV9; J gene: TRBJ2-2; CDR3 protein: CASSSRQGSGELFF
clone size: NA; V gene: TRBV28; J gene: TRBJ1-5; CDR3 protein: CASSLVQGNQPQHF
clone size: few; V gene: TRBV30; J gene: TRBJ2-6; CDR3 protein: CAWRSAGANVLTF
clone size: NA; V gene: TRBV5-1; J gene: TRBJ2-1; CDR3 protein: CASRQTSGSESSYNEQFF
clone size: NA; V gene: TRBV27; J gene: TRBJ1-2; CDR3 protein: CASSLTGTGIYGYTF
clone size: NA; V gene: TRBV15; J gene: TRBJ2-1; CDR3 protein: CATSFTSLAGVNEQFF
clone size: NA; V gene: TRBV14; J gene: TRBJ2-7; CDR3 protein: CASSQAQNYGGTYEQYF
clone size: NA; V gene: TRBV25-1; J gene: TRBJ2-7; CDR3 protein: CASSAGDSGLYEQYF
clone size: NA; V gene: TRBV4-1; J gene: TRBJ2-7; CDR3 protein: CASSEGTSLSSYEQYF
clone size: NA; V gene: TRBV7-3; J gene: TRBJ2-3; CDR3 protein: CASSSTSGGSDTQYF
clone size: NA; V gene: TRBV30; J gene: TRBJ2-3; CDR3 protein: CAWSTGADTQYF